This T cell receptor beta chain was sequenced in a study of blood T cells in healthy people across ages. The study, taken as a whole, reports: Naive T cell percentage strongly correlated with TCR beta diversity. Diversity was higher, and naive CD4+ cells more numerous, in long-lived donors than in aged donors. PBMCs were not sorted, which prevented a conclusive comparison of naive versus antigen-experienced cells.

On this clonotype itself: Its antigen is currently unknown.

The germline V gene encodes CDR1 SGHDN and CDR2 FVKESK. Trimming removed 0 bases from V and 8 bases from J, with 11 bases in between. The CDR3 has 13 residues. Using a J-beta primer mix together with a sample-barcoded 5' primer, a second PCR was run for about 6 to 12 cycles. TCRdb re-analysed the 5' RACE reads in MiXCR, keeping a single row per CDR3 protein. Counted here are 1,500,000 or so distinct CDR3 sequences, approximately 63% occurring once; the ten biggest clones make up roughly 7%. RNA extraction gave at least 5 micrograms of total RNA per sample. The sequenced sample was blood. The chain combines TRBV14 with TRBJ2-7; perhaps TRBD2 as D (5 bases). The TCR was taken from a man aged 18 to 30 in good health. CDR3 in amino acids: CASSQDPGSKQYF. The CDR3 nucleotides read TGTGCCAGCAGCCAAGATCCGGGGTCGAAGCAGTACTTC.